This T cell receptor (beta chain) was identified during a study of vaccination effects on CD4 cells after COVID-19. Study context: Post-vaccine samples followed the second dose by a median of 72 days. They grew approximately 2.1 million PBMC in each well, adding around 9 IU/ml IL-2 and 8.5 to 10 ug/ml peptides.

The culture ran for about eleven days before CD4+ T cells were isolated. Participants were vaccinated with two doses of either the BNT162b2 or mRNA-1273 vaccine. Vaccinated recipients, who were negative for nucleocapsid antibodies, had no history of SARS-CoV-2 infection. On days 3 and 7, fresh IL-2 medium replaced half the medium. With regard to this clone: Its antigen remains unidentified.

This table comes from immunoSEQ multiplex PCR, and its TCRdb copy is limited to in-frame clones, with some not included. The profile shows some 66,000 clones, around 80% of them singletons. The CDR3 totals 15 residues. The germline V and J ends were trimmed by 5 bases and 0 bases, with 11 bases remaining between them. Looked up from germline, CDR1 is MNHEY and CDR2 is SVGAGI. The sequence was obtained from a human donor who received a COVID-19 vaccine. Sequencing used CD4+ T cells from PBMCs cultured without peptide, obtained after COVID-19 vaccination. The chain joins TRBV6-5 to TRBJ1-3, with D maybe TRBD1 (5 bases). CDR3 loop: CASSLGHYSGNTIYF. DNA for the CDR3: TGTGCCAGCAGTCTCGGACATTACTCTGGAAACACCATATATTTT.